This T cell receptor (beta chain) is drawn from a study of STAT3 mutations in large granular lymphocyte leukemia (dated by TCRdb to between 2018 and 2021). With respect to the entire study: In roughly half of the longitudinally sequenced T-LGLL patients, canonical activating STAT3 mutations were detected. Over half of the T-LGLL patients were given one or more immunosuppressive therapy regimens, and 30% to 45% of the treated patients had a hematologic response. Patients with T-cell large granular lymphocyte leukemia underwent serial deep sequencing of TCRbeta CDR3 and STAT3 to reconstruct clonal hierarchy and dynamics. Eighteen representative T-LGLL cases were selected from an initial cohort of 200 to 250 LGL patients for longitudinal TCRbeta and STAT3 sequencing. As controls within the study, two patients with natural killer LGL leukemia were also sequenced longitudinally. Patients were sequenced at roughly 4 time points on average, with the number of samplings per patient ranging from 2 to 8.

The study at large found these results: Because codominant clonotypes persisted in some patients, a small but highly pathogenic clone may have been missed. TCR clonotype switching after therapy was seen in about 35% of the 18 patients, with all newly emerging clones being STAT3 wild type. The linking of therapy response to changes in TCR clonal burden was complicated by variable intervals between samplings and differing treatment regimens. Several patients had a dominant TCR clone burden greater than the STAT3 mutant burden, which suggests that the STAT3 mutation arose secondarily within a clone that had already expanded. Because no samples were available when a clone first appeared, clonal expansion was inferred from samplings taken at other points. At least one immunodominant TCRbeta clonotype was present in every T-LGLL patient, and multiple immunodominant subclonotypes appeared in about half of the T-LGLL patients.

Comments on this clone: Its antigen is still unknown. No base quality values were provided; no much bigger clone lies one nucleotide off.

The CDR1 and CDR2 encoded by the germline V gene are SGHTA and FQGNSA. Including cysteine and phenylalanine, the CDR3 has 13 amino acids. The DNA shown is the 39-base CDR3, in frame from base 1. Relative to germline, V is 0 bases shorter and J is 8 bases shorter, with 7 bases between their ends. The same DNA, extracted from blood mononuclear cells, served for both TCR sequencing and STAT3 sequencing. TCRbeta libraries were sequenced on an Illumina MiSeq, and an average of about 40,773 productive templates per sample was obtained. Using multiplex PCR amplification, the immunoSEQ assay generated the TCRbeta CDR3 libraries. Per the authors' processing: Repertoire diversity was calculated as previously defined, with values near 0 taken to indicate extremely monoclonal samples. The table comes from immuneACCESS by way of TCRdb, which keeps in-frame sequences with V and J called. Part of the clones is missing from these tables; in studies checked, under half for an unresolved V gene and the rest for unknown reasons. V and J calls and clone size are copied from that table; D and trimming were computed from the DNA. The sample table shows approximately 25,000 clones, and about 95% are seen once. The ten biggest clones cover about 6.8% of the sample.

In this chain, TRBV7-2 is recombined with TRBJ2-2, with a weak D call of TRBD2 (6 bases match). The sample consisted of peripheral blood mononuclear cells. This receptor was identified in a middle-aged man with T-cell large granular lymphocyte leukemia. Some clones in this sample may be carry-over from other donors' samples. The age is the age at diagnosis. The CDR3 corresponds to CASSLAGGGELFF. The DNA reads TGTGCCAGCAGCTTAGCGGGGGGAGGGGAGCTGTTTTTT.